The 29 T cell receptor beta chains reported below all come from one sample, sequenced in a study of blood T cell repertoires in COVID-19. Assay used: immunoSEQ multiplex PCR; TCRdb lists only in-frame clones, some missing. Here the sample spans about 74,000 clones, around nine tenths being singletons. Material for sequencing was peripheral blood. The source of these receptors is a man in his 70s with active or convalescent COVID-19.

The chain couples TRBV4-2 to TRBJ1-6; TRBD1 matches at 8 bases. From germline, CDR1 is LGHNA and CDR2 YNFKEQ. J was trimmed by 9 bases and V by 0 bases; bases with no gene match: 4. The CDR3 length is 15 residues. CDR3 in amino acids: CASSQEGTGLSPLHF. The CDR3 nucleotides read TGTGCCAGCAGCCAAGAAGGGACAGGTCTTTCACCCCTCCACTTT.

The chain links TRBV7-2 to TRBJ1-6; the D gene is possibly TRBD1 (6 bases). Germline V gene sequence: CDR1 SGHTA, CDR2 FQGNSA. The CDR3 consists of 16 residues. Trimming stripped 5 bases from V and 5 bases from J, with 16 bases between. CDR3 residues: CASSQRGQPNNSPLHF. The CDR3 DNA is TGTGCCAGCAGCCAGAGAGGACAGCCCAATAATTCACCCCTCCACTTT.

The V and J genes are TRBV24-1 and TRBJ1-5; unclear D gene. Germline CDR1 reads KGHDR; CDR2 reads SFDVKD. The germline V and J ends were trimmed by 5 bases and 4 bases, with 5 bases remaining between them. The CDR3 spans 12 residues. In nucleotides, the CDR3 is TGTGCCACCAGTGCTCCGAATCAGCCCCAGCATTTT. Its protein product is CATSAPNQPQHF.

The chain's CDR3 is CASLPGTGSNEQFF. The CDR3 region has the DNA TGTGCCAGCTTACCCGGGACAGGGAGCAATGAGCAGTTCTTC. This chain connects TRBV3-1 (or the pseudogene TRBV3-2) to TRBJ2-1; 9 bases map to TRBD1. Germline loops: CDR1 LGHDT, CDR2 YNNKEL (reference sequence). V lost 8 bases, J lost 6 bases, and 8 bases stayed unmatched. The CDR3 is 14 amino acids.

V gene TRBV5-1 combines with J gene TRBJ1-6, with 11 nucleotides matching TRBD1. The V gene's germline CDR1 is SGHRS and CDR2 YFSETQ. The CDR3 is made up of 16 amino acids. With V trimmed by 4 bases and J by 6 bases, 6 bases remained unmatched. The CDR3: CASSTGTGGTNSPLHF. The DNA for the CDR3 is TGCGCCAGCAGCACCGGGACAGGGGGGACTAATTCACCCCTCCACTTT.

This chain joins TRBV25-1 and TRBJ2-1; perhaps TRBD2 as D (7 bases). Per germline, CDR1 MGHDK and CDR2 SYGVNS. The V end lost 2 bases, the J end lost 3 bases, and 14 bases lay between the germline ends. This CDR3 is built from 16 residues. This CDR3 is CASSELGGANYNEQFF. In DNA form, the CDR3 reads TGTGCCAGCAGTGAACTGGGGGGGGCTAACTACAATGAGCAGTTCTTC.

The chain employs TRBV6-6 and TRBJ2-2, with 7 positions matching TRBD1. The CDR3 has 14 residues. J gave up 0 bases and V 8 bases, and 3 bases lay outside the gene matches. Germline assignment: CDR1 MNHNY and CDR2 SVGAGI (reference sequence). CDR3 protein: CASRTGPNTGELFF. The CDR3 DNA reads TGTGCCAGCCGGACAGGTCCGAACACCGGGGAGCTGTTTTTT.

This clone was counted once. The rearrangement joins TRBV5-4 to TRBJ1-6, with D unresolved. Germline V CDR1 and CDR2: SGHNT, YYREEE (reference sequence). This CDR3 has 15 residues. The germline V and J ends were trimmed by 1 base and 0 bases, with 5 bases remaining between them. CDR3 nucleotides: TGTGCCAGCAGCTTGCCGAGCTCCTATAATTCACCCCTCCACTTT. It codes for CASSLPSSYNSPLHF.

The chain employs TRBV4-1 and TRBJ2-1, with 7 bases fitting TRBD2. With 0 bases clipped from V and 8 bases from J, the junction kept 10 bases outside the gene matches. CDR1 and CDR2 (germline): MGHRA, YSYEKL. This CDR3 has 16 amino acids. The CDR3 reads CASSQDKGTGGDEQFF. Here the CDR3 DNA reads TGCGCCAGCAGCCAAGATAAAGGTACTGGGGGGGATGAGCAGTTCTTC.

This chain's CDR3 is CASSDHGHDLSIFNEQFF. CDR3 nucleotide sequence: TGTGCCAGCAGTGACCATGGACACGACCTATCAATCTTCAATGAGCAGTTCTTC. V gene TRBV25-1 combines with J gene TRBJ2-1; tentatively, D is TRBD1 (5 bases). CDR1 and CDR2 (germline): MGHDK, SYGVNS. The CDR3 runs 18 residues. The germline V and J ends were trimmed by 3 bases and 6 bases, with 24 bases remaining between them.

The rearrangement links TRBV3-1 (or the pseudogene TRBV3-2) to TRBJ2-1; TRBD1 is a possible D gene (6 bases). This CDR3 comprises 18 residues. V was trimmed by 0 bases and J by 4 bases, leaving 19 bases between them. From germline, CDR1 is LGHDT and CDR2 YNNKEL (reference sequence). The CDR3 here is CASSQDILGAGVYNEQFF. The CDR3 bases are TGTGCCAGCAGCCAAGATATATTGGGGGCTGGGGTATACAATGAGCAGTTCTTC.

V and J are TRBV19 and TRBJ1-3; 7 nucleotides agree with TRBD1. CDR1 and CDR2 (germline): LNHDA, SQIVND (reference sequence). The CDR3 covers 18 residues. After removal of 3 bases from V and 2 bases from J, the junction contained 13 bases not matched to a gene. CDR3 nucleotides: TGTGCCAGTAGTATCGGGGGCACAGGGGTTAGGGCTGGAAACACCATATATTTT. As protein: CASSIGGTGVRAGNTIYF.

The genes are TRBV7-2 and TRBJ2-5; 11 nucleotides line up with TRBD2. In germline, CDR1 is SGHTA, CDR2 FQGNSA. Trimming removed 5 bases from V and 8 bases from J; junction bases left unmatched: 7. This CDR3 comprises 14 residues. The CDR3 loop is CASSTGLAASTQYF. CDR3 DNA sequence: TGTGCCAGCAGCACGGGACTAGCGGCCAGCACCCAGTACTTC.

The rearrangement uses TRBV28 and TRBJ1-2; 8 bases line up with TRBD1. The ends lost 2 bases at V and 5 bases at J; junction bases unmatched: 4. CDR3 length: 14 amino acids. Germline V CDR1 and CDR2: MDHEN, SYDVKM. The CDR3 protein is CASSLGQGLYGYTF. In DNA, the CDR3 is TGTGCCAGCAGTTTAGGACAGGGATTGTATGGCTACACCTTC.

The V gene is TRBV19, the J gene TRBJ2-7; 8 nucleotides match TRBD2. The CDR3 contains 15 residues. V was clipped by 6 bases and J by 0 bases; unmatched bases: 7. The germline V gene encodes CDR1 LNHDA and CDR2 SQIVND (reference sequence). CDR3 residues: CASRKKRESSYEQYF. CDR3 bases: TGTGCCAGTAGGAAAAAGCGGGAGAGCTCCTACGAGCAGTACTTC.

This clone was picked up one time. V is TRBV6-1 and J is TRBJ2-2; D unresolved. The length of the CDR3 is 14 residues. Germline lookup yields CDR1 MNHNS and CDR2 SASEGT. Trimming shortened V by 0 bases and J by 5 bases, and 7 bases separated the two germline ends. The DNA of the CDR3 is TGTGCCAGCAGTGAAGCGCTGGCAACCGGGGAGCTGTTTTTT. As protein: CASSEALATGELFF.

The chain recombines TRBV2 with TRBJ2-3; D is uncertain. V gave up 7 bases and J gave up 4 bases, with 15 bases separating them. The CDR3 length is 14 residues. Looked up from germline, CDR1 is SNHLY and CDR2 is FYNNEI. CDR3: CASTLTAFPDTQYF. Written as DNA, the CDR3 is TGTGCCAGCACCCTAACCGCGTTTCCAGATACGCAGTATTTT.

This clone was recorded once. This sequence joins TRBV2 and TRBJ2-5, with TRBD2 matching over 10 bases. CDR3 size: 15 residues. J lost 7 bases, V lost 7 bases, and 12 bases had no gene match. Germline lookup yields CDR1 SNHLY and CDR2 FYNNEI. The CDR3 coding sequence is TGTGCCAGCAAGGGTACTAGCGGGAATGGAGGGACCCAGTACTTC. Amino acid sequence: CASKGTSGNGGTQYF.

This chain joins TRBV19 and TRBJ1-1, with unresolved D. CDR1 is LNHDA, CDR2 SQIVND, per germline (reference sequence). V dropped 2 bases and J dropped 1 base, with 5 bases sitting between them. The CDR3 consists of 13 residues. This CDR3 is CASSILANTEAFF. The CDR3 nucleotides read TGTGCCAGTAGTATATTGGCGAACACTGAAGCTTTCTTT.

This chain links TRBV19 with TRBJ1-6, with a weak D call TRBD1 (6 bases). V was shortened by 5 bases and J by 0 bases, with 11 bases between the two germline ends. The CDR3 has 16 residues. Per germline, CDR1 LNHDA and CDR2 SQIVND (reference sequence). CDR3 amino acids: CASSLTGFSYNSPLHF. CDR3 in DNA: TGTGCCAGTAGTTTGACAGGATTCTCCTATAATTCACCCCTCCACTTT. The full variable domain, with the rest looked up from reference TRBV19 and TRBJ1-6, is DGGITQSPKYLFRKEGQNVTLSCEQNLNHDAMYWYRQDPGQGLRLIYYSQIVNDFQKGDIAEGYSVSREKKESFPLTVTSAQKNPTAFYLCASSLTGFSYNSPLHFGNGTRLTVT.

The chain uses TRBV11-2 and TRBJ2-7; 11 nucleotides match TRBD2. CDR1 and CDR2 (germline): SGHAT, FQNNGV. This CDR3 comprises 15 residues. V lost 5 bases and J lost 1; bases outside the gene matches: 4. CDR3 coding DNA: TGTGCCAGCAGCGAAGGGACTAGCGGTTCCTACGAGCAGTACTTC. Translated: CASSEGTSGSYEQYF.

The chain couples TRBV28 to TRBJ1-1, with D tentatively TRBD1 (5 bases). From germline, CDR1 is MDHEN and CDR2 SYDVKM. V lost 6 bases and J 4 bases, leaving 21 bases between the germline ends. This CDR3 spans 16 amino acids. The CDR3 nucleotides read TGTGCCAGCAGCCAACCGGGACGGGGGGGTACCACTGAAGCTTTCTTT. It is translated as CASSQPGRGGTTEAFF.

This clone was observed a handful of times. J is TRBJ2-1 and V is TRBV3-1 (or the pseudogene TRBV3-2); 8 bases are shared with TRBD2. V was clipped by 1 base and J by 15 bases; unmatched bases: 8. CDR1 and CDR2 (germline): LGHDT, YNNKEL (reference sequence). The CDR3 is made up of 13 amino acids. The CDR3 loop reads CASSQGGAGEGFF. As DNA, the CDR3 is TGTGCCAGCAGCCAAGGGGGAGCGGGGGAGGGGTTCTTC.

This chain links TRBV5-4 with TRBJ2-5; tentative D call: TRBD2 (7 bases). V was shortened by 9 bases and J by 2 bases, with 17 bases between the two germline ends. The CDR3 runs to 14 residues. CDR1 is SGHNT, CDR2 YYREEE, per germline (reference sequence). The CDR3 nucleotides are TGTGCCACCTCGCGGGGGCAGAGACAAGAGACCCAGTACTTC. This sequence encodes CATSRGQRQETQYF.

This sequence joins TRBV7-9 and TRBJ1-2; 7 bases align to TRBD1. The V gene's germline CDR1 is SEHNR and CDR2 FQNEAQ (reference sequence). This CDR3 is built from 15 residues. V shed 1 base and J 4 bases; nucleotides not matched to a gene: 6. The CDR3 DNA reads as TGTGCCAGCAGCTTAGGACAGGGTGGCATCTATGGCTACACCTTC. Residues: CASSLGQGGIYGYTF.

The rearrangement joins TRBV9 to TRBJ2-7; 9 nucleotides match TRBD1. This CDR3 comprises 13 residues. Germline trimming cut 2 bases from V and 6 bases from J; bases unmatched to any gene: 3. Germline CDR1 SGDLS, CDR2 YYNGEE. CDR3 nucleotides: TGTGCCAGCAGCGTGGGACAGGGTCGCGAGCAGTACTTC. Encoded protein: CASSVGQGREQYF.

This chain links TRBV10-3 with TRBJ1-4, with 7 bases identical to TRBD1. Germline-derived CDR1 and CDR2 are ENHRY and SYGVKD. The CDR3 runs 14 residues. V lost 3 bases to trimming and J lost 7 bases; unmatched junction nucleotides: 5. The CDR3 DNA reads as TGTGCCATCAGTGAAGAGACAGGGAGTGAAAAACTGTTTTTT. It codes for CAISEETGSEKLFF.

V and J are TRBV6-5 and TRBJ2-1; a possible D gene is TRBD2 (5 bases). V lost 7 bases and J 9 bases, leaving 10 bases between the germline ends. CDR3 size: 11 residues. Germline CDR1 MNHEY, CDR2 SVGAGI. The CDR3 reads CASKAEAEQFF. Written as DNA, the CDR3 is TGTGCCAGCAAAGCGGAGGCTGAGCAGTTCTTC.

The chain has TRBV3-1 (or the pseudogene TRBV3-2) and TRBJ1-2; the match to TRBD1 covers 9 bases. Per the germline V gene, CDR1 is LGHDT and CDR2 is YNNKEL (reference sequence). V lost 4 bases and J lost 8; bases outside the gene matches: 5. The CDR3 covers 13 residues. The CDR3 is CASSRGTGWGYTF. CDR3 coding DNA: TGTGCCAGCAGCCGTGGGACAGGGTGGGGCTACACCTTC.